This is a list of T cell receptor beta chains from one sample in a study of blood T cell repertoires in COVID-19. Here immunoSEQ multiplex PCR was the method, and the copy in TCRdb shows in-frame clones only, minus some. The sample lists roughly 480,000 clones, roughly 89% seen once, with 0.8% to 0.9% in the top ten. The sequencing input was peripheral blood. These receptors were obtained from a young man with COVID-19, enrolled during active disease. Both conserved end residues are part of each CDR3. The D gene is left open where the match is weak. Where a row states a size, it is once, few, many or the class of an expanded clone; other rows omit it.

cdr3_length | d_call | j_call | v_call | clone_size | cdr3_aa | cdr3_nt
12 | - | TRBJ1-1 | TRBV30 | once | CAWMRLGYEAFF | TGTGCCTGGATGAGGTTGGGTTACGAAGCTTTCTTT
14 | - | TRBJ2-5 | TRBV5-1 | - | CASSPGLGLETQYF | TGCGCCAGCAGCCCGGGACTTGGTTTGGAGACCCAGTACTTC
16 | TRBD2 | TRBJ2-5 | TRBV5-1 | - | CASRPWTSGGQETQYF | TGCGCCAGCAGGCCCTGGACTAGCGGGGGACAAGAGACCCAGTACTTC
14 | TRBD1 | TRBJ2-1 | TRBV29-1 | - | CSAAGRGLGDEQFF | TGCAGCGCCGCGGGCAGGGGGCTTGGCGATGAGCAGTTCTTC
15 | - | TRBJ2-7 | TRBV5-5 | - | CASSQGGTVTYEQYF | TGTGCCAGCAGTCAAGGAGGGACTGTGACCTACGAGCAGTACTTC
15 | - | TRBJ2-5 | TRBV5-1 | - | CASSLGGGGQETQYF | TGCGCCAGCAGCTTAGGTGGCGGCGGCCAAGAGACCCAGTACTTC
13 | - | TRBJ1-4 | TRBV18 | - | CASSAGLGEKLFF | TGTGCCAGCTCAGCGGGACTAGGGGAAAAACTGTTTTTT
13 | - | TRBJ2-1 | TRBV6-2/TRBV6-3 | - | CASSYKPYNEQFF | TGTGCCAGCAGTTACAAGCCCTACAATGAGCAGTTCTTC
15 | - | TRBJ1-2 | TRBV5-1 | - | CASSLRGQGGHGYTF | TGCGCCAGCAGCTTGCGGGGACAAGGAGGCCATGGCTACACCTTC
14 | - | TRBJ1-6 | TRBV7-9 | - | CASSLGQFSSPLHF | TGTGCCAGCAGCTTAGGGCAGTTCAGTTCACCCCTCCACTTT
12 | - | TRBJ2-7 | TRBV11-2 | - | CASSRSTVEQYF | TGTGCCAGCAGCCGATCGACAGTCGAGCAGTACTTC
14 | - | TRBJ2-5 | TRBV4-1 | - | CASSQQGGQETQYF | TGCGCCAGCAGCCAGCAGGGGGGCCAAGAGACCCAGTACTTC
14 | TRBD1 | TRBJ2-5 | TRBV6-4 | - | CASRTGRYQETQYF | TGTGCCAGCCGGACAGGGAGGTACCAAGAGACCCAGTACTTC
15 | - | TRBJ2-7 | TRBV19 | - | CASSIQAFKNYEQYF | TGTGCCAGTAGTATCCAAGCCTTTAAGAACTACGAGCAGTACTTC
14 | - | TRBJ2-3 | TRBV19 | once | CASGRGGSTDTQYF | TGTGCCAGTGGGAGGGGGGGATCCACAGATACGCAGTATTTT
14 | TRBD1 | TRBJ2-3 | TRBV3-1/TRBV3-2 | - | CASSGTGSTDTQYF | TGTGCCAGCAGCGGGACAGGTAGCACAGATACGCAGTATTTT
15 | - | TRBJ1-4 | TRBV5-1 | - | CASSLAGQVNEKLFF | TGCGCCAGCAGCTTGGCTGGGCAAGTTAATGAAAAACTGTTTTTT
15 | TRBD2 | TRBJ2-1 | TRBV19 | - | CASSIVSSGNNEQFF | TGTGCCAGTAGTATAGTGTCTAGCGGAAACAATGAGCAGTTCTTC
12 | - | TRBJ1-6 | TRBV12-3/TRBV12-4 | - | CASRNIISPLHF | TGTGCCAGCAGAAATATAATTTCACCCCTCCACTTT
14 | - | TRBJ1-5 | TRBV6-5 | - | CASSTQTGNQPQHF | TGTGCCAGCAGTACACAAACAGGGAACCAGCCCCAGCATTTT
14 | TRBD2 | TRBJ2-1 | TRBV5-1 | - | CASGGLASYNEQFF | TGCGCCAGCGGTGGACTAGCGTCCTACAATGAGCAGTTCTTC
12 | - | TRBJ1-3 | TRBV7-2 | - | CATPTARGPIYF | TGTGCCACACCAACCGCCAGGGGCCCCATATATTTT
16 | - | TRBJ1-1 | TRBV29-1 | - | CSVATLMGDEGTEAFF | TGCAGCGTTGCCACCTTAATGGGAGACGAGGGCACTGAAGCTTTCTTT
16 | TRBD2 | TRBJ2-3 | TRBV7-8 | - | CASSDTSGRGTDTQYF | TGTGCCAGCAGCGATACTAGCGGGAGAGGAACAGATACGCAGTATTTT
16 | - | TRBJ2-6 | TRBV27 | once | CASSLSGGKGANVLTF | TGTGCCAGCAGTTTATCGGGGGGTAAGGGGGCCAACGTCCTGACTTTC
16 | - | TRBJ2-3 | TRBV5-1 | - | CASSRTGGTNADTQYF | TGCGCCAGCAGCCGTACCGGGGGGACAAACGCAGATACGCAGTATTTT
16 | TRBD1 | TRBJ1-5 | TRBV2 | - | CASSEQGAYSNQPQHF | TGTGCCAGCAGTGAACAGGGGGCTTATAGCAATCAGCCCCAGCATTTT
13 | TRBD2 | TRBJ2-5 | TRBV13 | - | CASSDGGVETQYF | TGTGCCAGCAGTGATGGGGGGGTGGAGACCCAGTACTTC
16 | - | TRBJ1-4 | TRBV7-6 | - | CASSLRGGGRNEKLFF | TGTGCCAGCAGCTTAAGGGGGGGCGGAAGAAATGAAAAACTGTTTTTT
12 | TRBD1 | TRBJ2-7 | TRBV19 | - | CASSRQGYEQYF | TGTGCCAGTAGTCGACAGGGCTACGAGCAGTACTTC
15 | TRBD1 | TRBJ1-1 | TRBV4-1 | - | CASSQLGQGITEAFF | TGCGCCAGCAGCCAACTGGGACAGGGAATAACTGAAGCTTTCTTT
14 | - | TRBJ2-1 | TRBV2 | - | CASSPGVPNNEQFF | TGTGCCAGCAGTCCGGGAGTACCCAACAATGAGCAGTTCTTC
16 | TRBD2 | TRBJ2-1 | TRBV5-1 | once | CASSLATGGINNEQFF | TGCGCCAGCAGCTTGGCCACGGGGGGGATTAACAATGAGCAGTTCTTC
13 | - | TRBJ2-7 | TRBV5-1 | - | CASSWDGSYEQYF | TGCGCCAGCAGTTGGGACGGGAGCTACGAGCAGTACTTC
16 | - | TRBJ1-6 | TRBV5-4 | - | CASSLAGSPGDSPLHF | TGTGCCAGCAGCTTGGCCGGCAGCCCAGGGGATTCACCCCTCCACTTT
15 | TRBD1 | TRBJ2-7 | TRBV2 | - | CASRAVGQFSYEQYF | TGTGCCAGCAGGGCAGTGGGACAGTTCTCCTACGAGCAGTACTTC
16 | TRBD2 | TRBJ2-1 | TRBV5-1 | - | CASSLVGGRTYNEQFF | TGCGCCAGCAGCTTGGTAGGCGGGAGAACCTACAATGAGCAGTTCTTC
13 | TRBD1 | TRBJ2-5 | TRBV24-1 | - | CATTPQGYQTQYF | TGTGCCACCACCCCACAGGGGTATCAGACCCAGTACTTC
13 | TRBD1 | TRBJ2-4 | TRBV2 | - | CASRVGTVDIQYF | TGTGCCAGCAGGGTTGGGACAGTGGACATTCAGTACTTC
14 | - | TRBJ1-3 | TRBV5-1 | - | CASSLDAGINTIYF | TGCGCCAGCAGCTTGGACGCAGGGATCAACACCATATATTTT
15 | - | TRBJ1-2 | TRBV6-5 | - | CASSYSLGTYYGYTF | TGTGCCAGCAGTTACTCGTTAGGGACTTATTATGGCTACACCTTC
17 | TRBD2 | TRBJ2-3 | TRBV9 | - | CASSPTSGGRGTDTQYF | TGTGCCAGCAGCCCGACTAGCGGGGGGCGGGGCACAGATACGCAGTATTTT
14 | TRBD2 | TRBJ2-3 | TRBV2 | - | CASSGRALADTQYF | TGTGCCAGTAGCGGGAGGGCCCTCGCAGATACGCAGTATTTT
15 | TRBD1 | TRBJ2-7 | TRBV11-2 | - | CASSLGGTGPYEQYF | TGTGCCAGCAGCTTAGGAGGGACAGGGCCCTACGAGCAGTACTTC
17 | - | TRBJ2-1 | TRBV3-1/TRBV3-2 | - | CASSPFGRESSYNEQFF | TGTGCCAGCAGCCCCTTCGGACGGGAAAGCTCCTACAATGAGCAGTTCTTC
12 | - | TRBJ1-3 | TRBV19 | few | CASLASGNTIYF | TGTGCCAGCCTGGCCTCTGGAAACACCATATATTTT
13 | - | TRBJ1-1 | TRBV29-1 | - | CSVEGQLNTEAFF | TGCAGCGTTGAAGGGCAGTTGAACACTGAAGCTTTCTTT
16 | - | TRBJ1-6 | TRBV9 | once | CASSVDGVRVNSPLHF | TGTGCCAGCAGCGTAGATGGAGTGAGGGTTAATTCACCCCTCCACTTT
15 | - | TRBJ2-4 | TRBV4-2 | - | CASSALGGGKNIQYF | TGTGCCAGCAGCGCCCTTGGGGGCGGAAAAAACATTCAGTACTTC
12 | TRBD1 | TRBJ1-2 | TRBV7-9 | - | CASSARGPSYTF | TGTGCCAGCAGCGCCAGGGGGCCGAGCTACACCTTC
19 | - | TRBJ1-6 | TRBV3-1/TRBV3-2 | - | CASSQDYSAQGRTNSPLHF | TGTGCCAGCAGCCAAGATTACTCGGCGCAGGGGCGTACGAATTCACCCCTCCACTTT
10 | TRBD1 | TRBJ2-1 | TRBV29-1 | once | CSGTGDEQFF | TGCAGCGGTACAGGGGATGAGCAGTTCTTC
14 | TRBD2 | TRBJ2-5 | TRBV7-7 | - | CASSQRGVGETQYF | TGTGCCAGCAGCCAGCGGGGGGTAGGAGAGACCCAGTACTTC
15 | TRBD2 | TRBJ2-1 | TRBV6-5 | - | CASSYEAGGVYEQFF | TGTGCCAGCAGTTACGAAGCGGGAGGTGTCTATGAGCAGTTCTTC
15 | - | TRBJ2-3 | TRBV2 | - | CASSDWGDRTDTQYF | TGTGCCAGCAGTGATTGGGGGGATCGCACAGATACGCAGTATTTT
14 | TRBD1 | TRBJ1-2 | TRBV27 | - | CASSLTGDLYGYTF | TGTGCCAGCAGCTTAACAGGGGACCTTTATGGCTACACCTTC
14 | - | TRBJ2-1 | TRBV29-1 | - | CSVDDGRLYNEQFF | TGCAGCGTTGACGATGGGAGGCTGTACAATGAGCAGTTCTTC
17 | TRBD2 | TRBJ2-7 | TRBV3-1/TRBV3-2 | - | CASSRLAGGPIVYEQYF | TGTGCCAGCAGCCGACTAGCGGGGGGGCCAATTGTCTACGAGCAGTACTTC